Sequencing of this T cell receptor (beta chain) was carried out in a study of shared clonotypes between healthy human individuals. The CDR3 loop spans 13 amino acids. Trimming left V 3 bases short and J 10 bases short, with 16 bases between. Germline CDR1 reads MDHEN; CDR2 reads SYDVKM. Replicate PCRs from sorted subsets contained approximately 220 ng DNA, which is around 30,000 T cell genomes. Profiling relied on immunoSEQ multiplex PCR, and the TCRdb table lists in-frame clones only, not all of them. Of 1.4 million to 1.5 million clones in the sample, 95% to 97% were seen once. Donors had no recently reported acute infections or vaccinations and were HIV-negative. It was into CD45RA+ naive and CD45RA-negative memory subsets that the CD4+ cells were split.

The receptor was derived from a man younger than 40 in good health. Sequencing was done on a sample of naive CD4+ T cells sorted from blood. Specified subset: CD45RA+ positively selected. The genes are TRBV28 and TRBJ2-7, with D possibly matching TRBD2 (5 bases). This CDR3 is CASSLPGATGQYF. DNA of the CDR3: TGTGCCAGCAGTTTGCCCGGCGCCACGGGACAGTACTTC.